Listed here are 3 T cell receptor beta chains from one sample, sequenced in a study of blood T cell repertoires in COVID-19. Sequenced by immunoSEQ multiplex PCR; TCRdb stores in-frame clones only, minus some. The table records about 290,000 clones, just over 85% of them present only once. The source material was peripheral blood. All receptors derive from a woman in her twenties or thirties with active or convalescent COVID-19.

The chain couples TRBV10-3 to TRBJ1-6; TRBD1 agrees at 8 bases. The CDR3 runs to 15 residues. Germline V CDR1 and CDR2: ENHRY, SYGVKD. J gave up 5 bases and V 5 bases, and 5 bases lay outside the gene matches. CDR3 sequence: CAISQGARDNSPLHF. The CDR3 DNA is TGTGCCATCAGTCAGGGGGCGCGGGATAATTCACCCCTCCACTTT.

The V gene is TRBV4-3, the J gene TRBJ2-1, with a tentative D call TRBD2 (6 bases). Trimming took off 4 bases at V and 4 bases at J, with 11 bases between the two ends. The CDR3 loop spans 14 amino acids. In germline, CDR1 is LGHNA, CDR2 YSLEER. The CDR3, as DNA: TGCGCCAGCAGCCGGGTAGCGGAGTACAATGAGCAGTTCTTC. It encodes CASSRVAEYNEQFF.

The V gene is TRBV6-2 or TRBV6-3, the J gene TRBJ2-1; 9 positions match TRBD1. In germline, CDR1 is MNHEY, CDR2 SVGEGT. Trimming cost V 5 bases and J 9 bases; bases outside gene matches: 8. The CDR3 spans 14 residues. CDR3 DNA: TGTGCCAGCAGTCGACAGGGGGTAGGGGTTGAGCAGTTCTTC. As protein: CASSRQGVGVEQFF.